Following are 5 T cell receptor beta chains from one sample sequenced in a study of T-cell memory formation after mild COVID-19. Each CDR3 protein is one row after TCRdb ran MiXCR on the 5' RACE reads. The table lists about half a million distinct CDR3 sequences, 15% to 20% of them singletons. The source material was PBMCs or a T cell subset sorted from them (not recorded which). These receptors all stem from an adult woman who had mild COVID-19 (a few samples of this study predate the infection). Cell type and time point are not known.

This chain's CDR3 is CASSSGREETQYF. The CDR3 region has the DNA TGTGCCAGCAGCTCCGGGAGGGAGGAGACCCAGTACTTC. This sequence joins TRBV7-2 and TRBJ2-5, with 8 bases matching TRBD2. The length of the CDR3 is 13 residues. Germline CDR1 SGHTA, CDR2 FQGNSA. Trimming removed 4 bases from V and 5 bases from J; junction bases left unmatched: 3. Combining the CDR3 with reference TRBV7-2 and TRBJ2-5 gives the whole variable domain GAGVSQSPSNKVTEKGKDVELRCDPISGHTALYWYRQSLGQGLEFLIYFQGNSAPDKSGLPSDRFSAERTGGSVSTLTIQRTQQEDSAVYLCASSSGREETQYFGPGTRLLVL.

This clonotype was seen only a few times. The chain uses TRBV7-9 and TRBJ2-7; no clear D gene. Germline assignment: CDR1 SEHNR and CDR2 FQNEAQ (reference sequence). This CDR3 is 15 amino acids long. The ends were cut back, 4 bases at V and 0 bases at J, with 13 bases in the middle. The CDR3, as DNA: TGTGCCAGCAGCTCCAGTCGGGTCCTCTCCTACGAGCAGTACTTC. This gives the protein CASSSSRVLSYEQYF.

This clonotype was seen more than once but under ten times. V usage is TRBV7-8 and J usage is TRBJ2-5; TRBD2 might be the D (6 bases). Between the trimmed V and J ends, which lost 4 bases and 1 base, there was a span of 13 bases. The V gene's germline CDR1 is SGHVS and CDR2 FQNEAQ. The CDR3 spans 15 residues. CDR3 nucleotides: TGTGCCAGCAGCTATTGGCTGGGAGGCCAAGAGACCCAGTACTTC. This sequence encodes CASSYWLGGQETQYF.

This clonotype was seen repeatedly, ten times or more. Here the CDR3 reads CASSLGASYNEQFF. The CDR3 nucleotides are TGCGCCAGCAGCTTGGGGGCCTCCTACAATGAGCAGTTCTTC. V usage is TRBV5-1 and J usage is TRBJ2-1; D unresolved. The germline CDR1 and CDR2 sequences are SGHRS and YFSETQ. This CDR3 comprises 14 residues. V dropped 0 bases and J dropped 0 bases, with 4 bases sitting between them.

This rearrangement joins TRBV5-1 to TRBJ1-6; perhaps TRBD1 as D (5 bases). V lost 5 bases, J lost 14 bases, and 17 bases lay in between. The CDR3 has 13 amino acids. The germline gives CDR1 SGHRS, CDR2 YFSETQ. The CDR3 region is CASSRGPRGTLHF. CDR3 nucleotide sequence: TGCGCCAGCAGTCGGGGCCCAAGAGGGACCCTCCACTTT.